The 15 T cell receptor beta chains below all came from one sample that was sequenced in a study of T cell repertoires in cytomegalovirus infection. TCRdb redid the calling of the reads with MiXCR, one entry per CDR3 protein. The profile shows roughly 180,000 distinct CDR3 sequences, 20% to 25% of them singletons. Antigens of these TCRs are unknown. Sequences were derived from CD8+ T cells from cultured PBMCs, sampled from culture after CMV antigen stimulation. Receptors originate from a human donor in good health (CMV status not recorded). Some clones in this sample may be carry-over from other donors' samples.

In its sample, this clonotype was seen many times. This chain links TRBV12-3 or TRBV12-4 with TRBJ2-5; no clear D. Trimming stripped 6 bases from V and 0 bases from J, with 8 bases between. This CDR3 region has 13 residues. In DNA, the CDR3 is TGTGCCAGCAGGCTTAATAACCAAGAGACCCAGTACTTC. It translates to CASRLNNQETQYF.

This clonotype was counted a few times. This chain connects TRBV19 to TRBJ1-2; the match to TRBD1 covers 8 bases. CDR3 length equals 14 residues. V lost 6 bases and J lost 2; bases outside the gene matches: 5. Germline lookup yields CDR1 LNHDA and CDR2 SQIVND (reference sequence). This chain's CDR3 is CASSLPGGNYGYTF. The DNA of the CDR3 is TGTGCCAGTAGCCTCCCAGGGGGCAACTATGGCTACACCTTC. The full variable domain, completed using reference TRBV19 and TRBJ1-2, is DGGITQSPKYLFRKEGQNVTLSCEQNLNHDAMYWYRQDPGQGLRLIYYSQIVNDFQKGDIAEGYSVSREKKESFPLTVTSAQKNPTAFYLCASSLPGGNYGYTFGSGTRLTVV.

The chain employs TRBV9 and TRBJ2-5; perhaps TRBD1 as D (6 bases). The CDR3 sequence is 14 residues long. The germline V gene encodes CDR1 SGDLS and CDR2 YYNGEE. Trimming removed 0 bases from V and 3 bases from J, with 9 bases in between. The CDR3 DNA sequence: TGTGCCAGCAGCGTAGGGGGACAAGAAGAGACCCAGTACTTC. It codes for CASSVGGQEETQYF.

This clonotype was detected only a few times. The chain combines TRBV12-3 or TRBV12-4 with TRBJ2-1, with D perhaps matching TRBD1 or TRBD2 (5 bases each). The CDR3 totals 15 residues. V shed 7 bases and J shed 8 bases, with 21 bases lying between them. The CDR3 DNA sequence: TGTGCCAGCACCTCCGGGACCGCCAAGGTAGATGAGCAGTTCTTC. The encoded protein is CASTSGTAKVDEQFF.

This clonotype was observed a few times. This chain joins TRBV7-2 and TRBJ1-1, with a possible D match to TRBD1 (5 bases). This CDR3 has 15 residues. Germline V gene data show CDR1 as SGHTA and CDR2 as FQGNSA. The V end was cut by 5 bases, the J end by 1 base, with 14 bases between. The CDR3 spells CASSRGLRGNTEAFF. The CDR3 DNA reads TGTGCCAGCAGCAGGGGACTTCGCGGGAACACTGAAGCTTTCTTT. Using reference TRBV7-2 and TRBJ1-1 for the parts outside the CDR3, the full variable domain is GAGVSQSPSNKVTEKGKDVELRCDPISGHTALYWYRQSLGQGLEFLIYFQGNSAPDKSGLPSDRFSAERTGGSVSTLTIQRTQQEDSAVYLCASSRGLRGNTEAFFGQGTRLTVV.

This clonotype was found a few times. J is TRBJ2-1 and V is TRBV7-6, with 9 nucleotides matching TRBD1. The CDR3 runs to 14 residues. V gave up 5 bases and J gave up 8 bases; unmatched junction bases: 7. CDR1 and CDR2 from the germline V gene are SGHVS and FNYEAQ. The CDR3 DNA reads TGTGCCAGCAGCCCTACAGGGGGCGGGTATGAGCAGTTCTTC. Translation: CASSPTGGGYEQFF.

This clonotype was counted only a few times. The J gene is TRBJ2-7, the V gene TRBV4-1; 8 bases are a match to TRBD1. V dropped 3 bases and J dropped 7; count of bases not matched to a gene: 8. CDR3 length equals 14 residues. CDR1 is MGHRA and CDR2 is YSYEKL in the germline V gene. The CDR3 reads CASSQEPGGREQYF. The DNA of the CDR3 is TGCGCCAGCAGCCAGGAGCCAGGGGGCCGGGAGCAGTACTTC.

The V call is TRBV7-2, the J call TRBJ2-3; possible D gene TRBD2, 7 bases. The V gene's germline CDR1 is SGHTA and CDR2 FQGNSA. The CDR3 loop spans 15 amino acids. V was cut by 2 bases and J by 2 bases, with 11 bases left in between. CDR3 coding DNA: TGTGCCAGCAGCTTACGGGCGGGGGCCACAGATACGCAGTATTTT. It codes for CASSLRAGATDTQYF. Complete variable domain (other parts from reference TRBV7-2 and TRBJ2-3): GAGVSQSPSNKVTEKGKDVELRCDPISGHTALYWYRQSLGQGLEFLIYFQGNSAPDKSGLPSDRFSAERTGGSVSTLTIQRTQQEDSAVYLCASSLRAGATDTQYFGPGTRLTVL.

This rearrangement joins TRBV7-8 to TRBJ1-1; TRBD1 aligns across 9 bases. Unmatched junction bases numbered 4, after V lost 4 bases and J lost 1 base. The CDR3 loop spans 15 amino acids. Germline V gene sequence: CDR1 SGHVS, CDR2 FQNEAQ. CDR3 DNA: TGTGCCAGCAGCTGGACGGGACAGGGGAACACTGAAGCTTTCTTT. It yields the protein CASSWTGQGNTEAFF.

The rearrangement joins TRBV11-1 to TRBJ1-5, with 9 bases fitting TRBD1. Losses at the gene ends were 4 bases for V and 7 bases for J; bases not matched to a gene: 14. The CDR3 length is 17 residues. Germline loops: CDR1 SGHAT, CDR2 FQDESV (reference sequence). CDR3 DNA sequence: TGTGCCAGCAGCTCCTACCTTGGGACAGGGAGGGGACAGCCCCAGCATTTT. Its translation is CASSSYLGTGRGQPQHF.

The V call is TRBV7-3, the J call TRBJ2-1; TRBD1 or TRBD2 may be the D gene (6 bases each). Trimming removed 6 bases from V and 0 bases from J, with 18 bases in between. The CDR3 runs to 17 residues. Germline lookup yields CDR1 SGHTA and CDR2 FQGTGA. The CDR3 spells CASSLRGVGSSYNEQFF. The CDR3 nucleotides read TGTGCCAGCAGTCTAAGGGGGGTCGGGAGCTCCTACAATGAGCAGTTCTTC.

There are a few counts of this clonotype. V and J are TRBV25-1 and TRBJ2-1; D tentatively reads TRBD1 or TRBD2 (5 bases each). In germline, CDR1 is MGHDK, CDR2 SYGVNS. The CDR3 length is 16 residues. V gave up 4 bases and J gave up 4 bases, with 17 bases separating them. CDR3 sequence: CASSADRGTEYNEQFF. The CDR3 DNA sequence: TGTGCCAGCAGTGCAGATCGAGGGACGGAATACAATGAGCAGTTCTTC.

The chain uses TRBV12-3 or TRBV12-4 and TRBJ1-6; TRBD1 is a possible D gene (5 bases). The ends were cut back, 7 bases at V and 3 bases at J, with 10 bases in the middle. The CDR3 covers 14 residues. CDR3 sequence: CASNPTGYNSPLHF. For the CDR3, the DNA is TGTGCCAGCAATCCTACAGGCTATAATTCACCCCTCCACTTT.

The table lists this clonotype with a few counts. V gene TRBV7-6 combines with J gene TRBJ1-4; D might be TRBD1 (5 bases). The CDR3 spans 15 residues. The germline CDR1 and CDR2 sequences are SGHVS and FNYEAQ. V lost 5 bases, J lost 5 bases, and 15 bases lay in between. The CDR3 region is CASSPEYGANEKLFF. In DNA form, the CDR3 reads TGTGCCAGCAGCCCTGAATATGGGGCGAATGAAAAACTGTTTTTT. Based on the CDR3 plus reference TRBV7-6 and TRBJ1-4, the full variable domain is GAGVSQSPRYKVTKRGQDVALRCDPISGHVSLYWYRQALGQGPEFLTYFNYEAQQDKSGLPNDRFSAERPEGSISTLTIQRTEQRDSAMYRCASSPEYGANEKLFFGSGTQLSVL.

The genes are TRBV20-1 and TRBJ1-5; D gene ambiguous. The V end was cut by 7 bases, the J end by 7 bases, with 11 bases between. This CDR3 contains 11 residues. Germline assignment: CDR1 DFQATT and CDR2 SNEGSKA (reference sequence). Here the CDR3 reads CSVEGGQPQHF. As DNA, the CDR3 is TGCAGTGTGGAGGGAGGACAGCCCCAGCATTTT.